Sequencing of this T cell receptor beta chain was carried out in a study of blood T cell repertoires in COVID-19. With 0 bases removed from V and 8 bases from J, the gap between germline ends came to 8 bases. In germline, CDR1 is SGHRS, CDR2 YFSETQ. CDR3 length: 12 amino acids. All enrollees were roughly 18 to 95 years old and from under 25 US areas. Donors of Cohort 3 who recovered were those that had two negative PCRs, clearance, or symptom resolution. In the original workflow: Nucleated cell number was recorded as an estimate derived from reference gene primer amplification. The repertoire was sequenced with immunoSEQ multiplex PCR; TCRdb's copy has only in-frame clones and lacks some. V and J calls and clone size are copied from that table; D and trimming were computed from the DNA. The repertoire holds about 300,000 clones, with approximately 88% as singletons.

What was sequenced was PBMCs or T cells enriched from blood (not recorded which). The rearrangement links TRBV5-1 to TRBJ1-1; D gene uncertain. This TCR was recovered from a woman aged 40 to 50 who had recovered from COVID-19. The chain's CDR3 is CASSLDGREAFF. CDR3 bases: TGCGCCAGCAGCTTGGATGGCCGAGAAGCTTTCTTT.